The clone carrying this T cell receptor beta chain has a single count. The antigen remains unidentified. The data derive from a study of cytomegalovirus exposure and HLA in healthy donors. The study, taken as a whole, reports: Later analysis identified some 16,000 TCR beta sequences associated with HLA alleles, using a false discovery rate threshold of 0.05. The study flagged approximately 180 TCR beta chains as cytomegalovirus-associated.

CDR3 size: 12 residues. The V gene lost 6 bases and the J gene lost 2 bases, with 10 bases spanning the gap. Germline V gene data show CDR1 as GTSNPN and CDR2 as SVGIG (reference sequence). The PCR employed 60 Vbeta primers together with 13 Jbeta primers. Clones were read by immunoSEQ multiplex PCR, and TCRdb kept only the in-frame ones, dropping some. The sample carries roughly 120,000 clones, 65% to 90% recorded once. V usage is TRBV30 and J usage is TRBJ2-5; D may be TRBD2 (5 bases). Sequencing was performed on PBMCs. This receptor was identified in a male donor in good health and CMV-seropositive. In DNA form, the CDR3 reads TGTGCCTGCACCCGGGAACAAGAGACCCAGTACTTC. Its translation: CACTREQETQYF.